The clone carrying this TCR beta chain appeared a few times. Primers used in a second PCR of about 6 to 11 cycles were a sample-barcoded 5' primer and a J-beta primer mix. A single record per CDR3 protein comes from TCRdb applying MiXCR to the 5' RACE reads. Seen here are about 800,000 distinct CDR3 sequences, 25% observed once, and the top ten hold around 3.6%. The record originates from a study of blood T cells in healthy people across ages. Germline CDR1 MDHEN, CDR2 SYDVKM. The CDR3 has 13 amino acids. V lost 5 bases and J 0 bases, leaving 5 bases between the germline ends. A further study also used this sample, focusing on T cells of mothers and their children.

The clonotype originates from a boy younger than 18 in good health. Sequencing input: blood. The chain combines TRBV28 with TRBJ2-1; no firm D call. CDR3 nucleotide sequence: TGTGCCAGCAGTCACAACTCCTACAATGAGCAGTTCTTC. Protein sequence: CASSHNSYNEQFF.